This T cell receptor (beta chain) was sequenced during a study of radiotherapy plus CTLA-4 blockade in lung cancer. In the study overall: Objective responses were seen in 18% of patients, disease control in 31%. Regarding the study as a whole: TCR clones originating in tumors grew in number in blood after radiotherapy plus ipilimumab. Reports identified early blood T cell clone dynamics, with interferon-beta, as the best response predictor.

As regards this clone: Its antigen is unknown.

Sequenced by immunoSEQ multiplex PCR; TCRdb stores in-frame clones only, minus some. The sample contains tens of thousands of clones, around 90% of which appear only once. V shed 5 bases, J shed 0 bases, and the junction held 8 bases outside the gene matches. Germline lookup yields CDR1 SGHDT and CDR2 YYEEEE. The CDR3 covers 17 residues. Focal radiation plus CTLA-4 blockade with ipilimumab was administered to patients who had chemo-refractory metastatic non-small-cell lung cancer. This specimen consisted of peripheral blood, obtained from a patient treated with radiotherapy plus ipilimumab. The TCR sequence derives from a human donor with non-small cell lung cancer that progressed on radiotherapy plus ipilimumab. The V and J genes are TRBV5-6 and TRBJ2-1; 10 bases map to TRBD2. CDR3 nucleotides: TGTGCCAGCAGGCGTGTAGCGGGGGGCCTCTCCTACAATGAGCAGTTCTTC. It translates to CASRRVAGGLSYNEQFF.